Listed here are 28 T cell receptor beta chains from one sample, sequenced in a study of T cells after yellow fever vaccination. MiXCR, applied by TCRdb to the 5' RACE reads, yields one record per CDR3 protein. The profile shows 340,000 or so distinct CDR3 sequences, around 12% of them singletons. Sequencing used CD4+ T cells sorted from PBMCs, obtained 15 days after the yellow fever booster vaccination. These TCRs come from a man between 18 and 35 years old who received the YFV17D yellow fever vaccine.

This clonotype was detected ten times or more. The chain employs TRBV12-3 or TRBV12-4 and TRBJ1-1, with a weak D call TRBD1 (5 bases). The CDR3 is 14 amino acids. Trimming took 5 bases from V and 4 from J, leaving 14 bases between them. CDR3 in amino acids: CASSPTTGGTEAFF. The CDR3 nucleotides are TGTGCCAGCAGTCCTACTACGGGGGGCACTGAAGCTTTCTTT.

The genes are TRBV24-1 and TRBJ2-2; 12 bases line up with TRBD1. The germline CDR1 and CDR2 sequences are KGHDR and SFDVKD. The V segment lost 9 bases and the J segment 4 bases; nucleotides outside the gene matches: 11. CDR3 length: 17 residues. The CDR3 loop is CATSGTGGVRGTGELFF. The CDR3 DNA reads as TGTGCCACCTCCGGGACAGGGGGCGTCCGGGGCACCGGGGAGCTGTTTTTT.

This clonotype was detected ten times or more. This rearrangement joins TRBV5-6 to TRBJ2-3; 11 bases line up with TRBD2. Germline V gene sequence: CDR1 SGHDT, CDR2 YYEEEE. V lost 4 bases and J lost 2; bases outside the gene matches: 6. The CDR3 sequence is 16 residues long. CDR3 amino acids: CASSNIAGGVTDTQYF. The CDR3 DNA reads as TGTGCCAGCAGCAACATAGCGGGGGGGGTCACAGATACGCAGTATTTT. Complete variable domain (other parts from reference TRBV5-6 and TRBJ2-3): DAGVTQSPTHLIKTRGQQVTLRCSPKSGHDTVSWYQQALGQGPQFIFQYYEEEERQRGNFPDRFSGHQFPNYSSELNVNALLLGDSALYLCASSNIAGGVTDTQYFGPGTRLTVL.

This clonotype was recorded a few times. The chain uses TRBV24-1 and TRBJ2-5; 9 bases align to TRBD1. The junction had 7 bases not matched to a gene; V was cut back by 4 bases and J by 5 bases. This CDR3 is built from 15 residues. Germline assignment: CDR1 KGHDR and CDR2 SFDVKD. The CDR3 DNA is TGTGCCACCAGTGACCCGGGACAGGGACTCGAGACCCAGTACTTC. Amino acid sequence: CATSDPGQGLETQYF.

This chain uses TRBV6-1 with TRBJ2-5; D remains unclear. Germline-derived CDR1 and CDR2 are MNHNS and SASEGT. The V gene lost 11 bases and the J gene lost 2 bases, with 18 bases spanning the gap. CDR3 length: 14 amino acids. This CDR3 is CAANRSGPQETQYF. The CDR3 coding sequence is TGTGCCGCCAACCGGTCAGGACCTCAAGAGACCCAGTACTTC.

In this sample, this clonotype turned up many times. The gene calls are TRBV12-3 or TRBV12-4 and TRBJ1-1; TRBD1 aligns across 8 bases. This CDR3 comprises 13 residues. V was clipped by 7 bases and J by 4 bases; unmatched bases: 5. The CDR3 DNA is TGTGCCAGCACCCGGACAGGGTTCACTGAAGCTTTCTTT. Encoded protein: CASTRTGFTEAFF.

V usage is TRBV20-1 and J usage is TRBJ2-1; D gene uncertain. Looked up from germline, CDR1 is DFQATT and CDR2 is SNEGSKA (reference sequence). V lost 5 bases and J 0 bases, leaving 14 bases between the germline ends. The CDR3 consists of 15 residues. The CDR3, as DNA: TGCAGTGCTCGGAAAGTCGGCAGCTCCTACAATGAGCAGTTCTTC. Translation gives CSARKVGSSYNEQFF.

The chain recombines TRBV6-5 with TRBJ2-2; D is uncertain. V lost 7 bases, J lost 5 bases, and 8 bases lay in between. CDR1 MNHEY and CDR2 SVGAGI come from the germline V gene. This CDR3 region has 12 residues. CDR3 protein: CASTSITGELFF. The CDR3 DNA is TGTGCCAGCACGAGTATAACCGGGGAGCTGTTTTTT.

In its sample, this clonotype was seen a few times. The gene calls are TRBV6-1 and TRBJ2-5; TRBD1 is a possible D gene (6 bases). The CDR3 consists of 14 residues. Germline V gene sequence: CDR1 MNHNS, CDR2 SASEGT. Between the trimmed V and J ends, which lost 8 bases and 5 bases, there was a span of 18 bases. This CDR3 reads CASEAGDVDETQYF. CDR3 DNA: TGTGCCAGCGAGGCAGGGGACGTTGACGAGACCCAGTACTTC.

A few counts support this clonotype. This chain connects TRBV9 to TRBJ2-2; D is unresolved. The V end lost 2 bases, the J end lost 7 bases, and 12 bases lay between the germline ends. Germline V gives CDR1 SGDLS, CDR2 YYNGEE. This CDR3 region has 14 residues. The chain's CDR3 is CASSVGRENGELFF. CDR3 coding DNA: TGTGCCAGCAGCGTCGGACGAGAGAACGGGGAGCTGTTTTTT.

This clonotype was detected once. The CDR3 loop reads CSASVGTGNTIYF. The CDR3, as DNA: TGCAGTGCTTCCGTGGGGACTGGAAACACCATATATTTT. The V call is TRBV20-1, the J call TRBJ1-3; D remains unclear. Germline assignment: CDR1 DFQATT and CDR2 SNEGSKA (reference sequence). CDR3 length equals 13 residues. Trimming took 5 bases from V and 2 from J, leaving 10 bases between them.

This clonotype was recorded many times. The V call is TRBV7-3, the J call TRBJ2-1, with D unresolved. Germline V gene sequence: CDR1 SGHTA, CDR2 FQGTGA. The CDR3 contains 16 residues. The germline V and J ends were trimmed by 7 bases and 4 bases, with 20 bases remaining between them. The DNA for the CDR3 is TGTGCCAGCACCCCTCAGTATACCGCAGCTTACAATGAGCAGTTCTTC. It specifies CASTPQYTAAYNEQFF.

This clonotype appeared a few times. V gene TRBV12-3 or TRBV12-4 combines with J gene TRBJ1-4, with D hard to call. V was clipped by 4 bases and J by 7 bases, with 16 bases between them. This CDR3 comprises 15 residues. The CDR3 is CASSSAPRRVEKLFF. CDR3 in DNA: TGTGCCAGCAGTTCAGCTCCCCGGAGGGTTGAAAAACTGTTTTTT.

The chain combines TRBV5-1 with TRBJ2-5, with TRBD2 identical over 7 bases. Germline V gene sequence: CDR1 SGHRS, CDR2 YFSETQ. The CDR3 sequence is 16 residues long. The ends lost 3 bases at V and 3 bases at J; junction bases unmatched: 11. This CDR3 is CASSSRPSSGEETQYF. The CDR3 nucleotides read TGCGCCAGCAGCTCACGGCCCTCCAGCGGGGAAGAGACCCAGTACTTC.

The chain is built from TRBV6-5 and TRBJ1-5; D gene unclear. The CDR3 loop spans 13 amino acids. Trimming removed 6 bases from V and 8 bases from J, with 14 bases in between. Germline loops: CDR1 MNHEY, CDR2 SVGAGI. CDR3 amino acids: CASRAIGFEPQHF. CDR3 coding DNA: TGTGCCAGCAGGGCGATTGGTTTTGAGCCCCAGCATTTT.

With regard to this clonotype: Given a much more abundant clone one base away, this may be a read error. The V gene is TRBV29-1, the J gene TRBJ2-3; 7 positions match TRBD2. V shed 2 bases and J 1 base; nucleotides not matched to a gene: 0. The CDR3 is made up of 13 amino acids. Germline loops: CDR1 SQVTM, CDR2 ANQGSEA. Here the CDR3 DNA reads TGCAGCGTTGAACTAGCGGGCACAGATACGCAGTATTTT. Translating gives CSVELAGTDTQYF.

The V call is TRBV5-1, the J call TRBJ1-1, with D hard to call. The CDR3 loop spans 13 amino acids. V lost 4 bases to trimming and J lost 1 base, with 8 bases between them. CDR1 is SGHRS, CDR2 YFSETQ, per germline. This CDR3 reads CASSINANTEAFF. For the CDR3, the DNA is TGCGCCAGCAGCATCAATGCGAACACTGAAGCTTTCTTT.

The chain is built from TRBV2 and TRBJ2-2, with D unresolved. This CDR3 is built from 15 residues. The V end lost 7 bases, the J end lost 4 bases, and 16 bases lay between the germline ends. Germline V lookup: CDR1 SNHLY, CDR2 FYNNEI. The CDR3 sequence: CASTPNPFGTGELFF. The CDR3 bases are TGTGCCAGCACCCCGAACCCATTCGGCACCGGGGAGCTGTTTTTT.

This clonotype has only a few counts. This chain uses TRBV6-6 with TRBJ1-2, with D tentatively TRBD1 (6 bases). In germline, CDR1 is MNHNY, CDR2 SVGAGI (reference sequence). The CDR3 is 14 amino acids. Trimming left V 4 bases short and J 3 bases short, with 12 bases between. CDR3 coding DNA: TGTGCCAGCAGTTCCATGACAGGCTACTATGGCTACACCTTC. This translates into CASSSMTGYYGYTF.

Only a few counts were recorded for this clonotype. The J gene is TRBJ2-7, the V gene TRBV6-2 or TRBV6-3; no clear D. This CDR3 is 14 amino acids long. Germline values: CDR1 MNHEY, CDR2 SVGEGT. Trimming removed 2 bases at V and 6 bases at J, with 14 bases between. The CDR3 nucleotides read TGTGCCAGCAGTTACATCCTGTCGGGTTCCGAGCAGTACGTC. Its translation: CASSYILSGSEQYV.

V is TRBV7-2 and J is TRBJ2-6; 9 nucleotides agree with TRBD1. J gave up 0 bases and V 1 base, and 7 bases lay outside the gene matches. The CDR3 is 19 amino acids. CDR1 and CDR2 from the germline V gene are SGHTA and FQGNSA. The CDR3 region has the DNA TGTGCCAGCAGCTTAGACCCGACAGGGGGGCTCTCTGGGGCCAACGTCCTGACTTTC. Residues: CASSLDPTGGLSGANVLTF. Full variable domain (outside the CDR3, taken from reference TRBV7-2 and TRBJ2-6): GAGVSQSPSNKVTEKGKDVELRCDPISGHTALYWYRQSLGQGLEFLIYFQGNSAPDKSGLPSDRFSAERTGGSVSTLTIQRTQQEDSAVYLCASSLDPTGGLSGANVLTFGAGSRLTVL.

The rearrangement joins TRBV12-3 or TRBV12-4 to TRBJ2-3, with D uncertain. The CDR3 extends over 15 amino acids. The V gene lost 2 bases and the J gene lost 0 bases, with 9 bases spanning the gap. The CDR3 spells CASSLLVGSTDTQYF. The CDR3 bases are TGTGCCAGCAGTTTACTAGTAGGTAGCACAGATACGCAGTATTTT.

This clonotype was observed a single time. The CDR3 nucleotides are TGTGCCAGCAGCCAAGAGTGGGTGAGCATTCAGTACTTC. As protein: CASSQEWVSIQYF. This chain uses TRBV4-2 with TRBJ2-4; D is unclear. This CDR3 is 13 amino acids long. Trimming took off 0 bases at V and 9 bases at J, with 9 bases between the two ends. The V gene's germline CDR1 is LGHNA and CDR2 YNFKEQ.

The rearrangement joins TRBV9 to TRBJ1-1; weak D call: TRBD1 (6 bases). V dropped 3 bases and J dropped 1 base, with 10 bases sitting between them. This CDR3 comprises 14 residues. From germline, CDR1 is SGDLS and CDR2 YYNGEE. CDR3: CASSAPTGNTEAFF. CDR3 in DNA: TGTGCCAGCAGCGCCCCGACAGGGAACACTGAAGCTTTCTTT.

This clonotype has ten or more counts. The chain has TRBV12-3 or TRBV12-4 and TRBJ1-2; TRBD1 agrees at 7 bases. The CDR3 runs to 15 residues. V dropped 5 bases and J dropped 5; count of bases not matched to a gene: 11. The CDR3 region is CASSVLRGNPYGYTF. CDR3 DNA: TGTGCCAGCAGTGTCCTCAGGGGGAATCCGTATGGCTACACCTTC.

The sample holds a few counts of this clonotype. The chain combines TRBV12-3 or TRBV12-4 with TRBJ1-1; 11 bases fit TRBD1. V was pared by 5 bases and J by 10 bases, with 9 bases of the junction left unmatched. The CDR3 runs 14 residues. The CDR3 nucleotides are TGTGCCAGCAGTCCCGGACAGGGGGCGAGCCGAGCTTTCTTT. Amino acids: CASSPGQGASRAFF.

This clonotype showed up just a few times. The chain links TRBV7-8 to TRBJ2-5, with 14 bases that match TRBD2. There are 17 residues in the CDR3. Trimming at V came to 3 bases and at J to 3 bases, leaving 6 bases not matched to a gene. CDR1 SGHVS and CDR2 FQNEAQ come from the germline V gene. The CDR3 region is CASSFLGTSGGKETQYF. CDR3 DNA: TGTGCCAGCAGCTTCCTTGGGACTAGCGGGGGTAAAGAGACCCAGTACTTC.

The J gene is TRBJ1-2, the V gene TRBV6-6, with D maybe TRBD1 (5 bases). This CDR3 contains 16 residues. V lost 5 bases, J lost 4 bases, and 20 bases lay in between. CDR1 MNHNY and CDR2 SVGAGI come from the germline V gene (reference sequence). CDR3 nucleotide sequence: TGTGCCAGCAGTGGCCCTATGGGGGGAAGGGTCTATGGCTACACCTTC. Amino acid sequence: CASSGPMGGRVYGYTF.